This TCR beta chain appears in the sequencing data of a study of CD8 T cells in Susac syndrome. The CDR3 loop spans 12 amino acids. Germline-derived CDR1 and CDR2 are SEHNR and FQNEAQ (reference sequence). Deletions cut 5 bases from V and 6 bases from J, with 10 bases between. Random hexamers were used to reverse transcribe about 0.5 to 1 ug of RNA. With immunoSEQ multiplex PCR, TCR beta CDR3 was amplified across 54 Vbeta and 13 Jbeta. A single record per CDR3 protein comes from TCRdb applying MiXCR to the immunoSEQ multiplex PCR reads. Of 100,000 or so distinct CDR3 sequences in the sample, 85% to 95% are singletons; the top ten hold roughly 0.12%. The sequenced target, TCR beta, came from blood CD8+ and CD4+ T cells. Controls comprised healthy donors matched for age and sex. Purification of the CD8+ and CD4+ T cells relied on negative isolation, and TEMRA cells underwent FACS enrichment.

The V gene is TRBV7-9, the J gene TRBJ1-1, with D possibly TRBD1 on 5 matching bases. The material sequenced was CD8+ T cells from PBMCs. The TCR originated in a human donor in good health. CDR3 amino acids: CASSGLGAEAFF. The CDR3 DNA is TGTGCCAGCAGCGGGCTAGGGGCTGAAGCTTTCTTT.